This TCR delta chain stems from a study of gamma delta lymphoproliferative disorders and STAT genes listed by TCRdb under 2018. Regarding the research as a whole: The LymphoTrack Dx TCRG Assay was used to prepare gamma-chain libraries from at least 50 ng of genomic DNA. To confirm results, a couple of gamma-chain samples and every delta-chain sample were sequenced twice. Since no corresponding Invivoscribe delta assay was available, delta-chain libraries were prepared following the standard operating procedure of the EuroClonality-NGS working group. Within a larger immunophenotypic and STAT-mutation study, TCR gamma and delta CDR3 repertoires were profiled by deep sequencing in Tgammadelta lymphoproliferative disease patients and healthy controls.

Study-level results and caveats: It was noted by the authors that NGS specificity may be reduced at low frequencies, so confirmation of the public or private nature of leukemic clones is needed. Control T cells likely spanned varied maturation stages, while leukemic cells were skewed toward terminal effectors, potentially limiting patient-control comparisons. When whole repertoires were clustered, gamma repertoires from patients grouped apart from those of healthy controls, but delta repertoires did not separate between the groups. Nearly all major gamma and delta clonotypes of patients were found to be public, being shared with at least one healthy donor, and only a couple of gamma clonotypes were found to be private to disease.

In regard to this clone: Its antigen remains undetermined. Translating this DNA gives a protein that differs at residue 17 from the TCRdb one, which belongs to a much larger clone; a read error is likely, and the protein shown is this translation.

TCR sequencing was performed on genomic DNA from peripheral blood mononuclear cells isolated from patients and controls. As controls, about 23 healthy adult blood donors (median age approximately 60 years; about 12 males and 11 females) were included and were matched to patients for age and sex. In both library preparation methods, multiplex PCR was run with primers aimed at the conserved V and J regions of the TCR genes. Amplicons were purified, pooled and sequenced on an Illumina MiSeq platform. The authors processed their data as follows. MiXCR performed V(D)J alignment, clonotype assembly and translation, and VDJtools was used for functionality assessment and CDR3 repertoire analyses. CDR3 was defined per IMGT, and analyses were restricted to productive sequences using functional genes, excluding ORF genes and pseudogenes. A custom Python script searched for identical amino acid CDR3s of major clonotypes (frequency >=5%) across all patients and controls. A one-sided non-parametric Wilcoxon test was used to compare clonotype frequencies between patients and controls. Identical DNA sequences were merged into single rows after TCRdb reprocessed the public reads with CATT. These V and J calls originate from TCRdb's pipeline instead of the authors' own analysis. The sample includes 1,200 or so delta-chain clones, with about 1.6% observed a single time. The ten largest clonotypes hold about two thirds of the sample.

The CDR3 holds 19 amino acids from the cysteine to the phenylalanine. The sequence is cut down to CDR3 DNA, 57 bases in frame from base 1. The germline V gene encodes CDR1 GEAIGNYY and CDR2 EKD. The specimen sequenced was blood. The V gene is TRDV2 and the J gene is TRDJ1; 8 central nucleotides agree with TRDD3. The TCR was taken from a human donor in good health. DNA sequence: TGTGCCTGTGACACCTTCCCCACTAGGGGGATAGTGGGGTCCGATAAACCCATCTTT. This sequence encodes CACDTFPTRGIVGSDKPIF.